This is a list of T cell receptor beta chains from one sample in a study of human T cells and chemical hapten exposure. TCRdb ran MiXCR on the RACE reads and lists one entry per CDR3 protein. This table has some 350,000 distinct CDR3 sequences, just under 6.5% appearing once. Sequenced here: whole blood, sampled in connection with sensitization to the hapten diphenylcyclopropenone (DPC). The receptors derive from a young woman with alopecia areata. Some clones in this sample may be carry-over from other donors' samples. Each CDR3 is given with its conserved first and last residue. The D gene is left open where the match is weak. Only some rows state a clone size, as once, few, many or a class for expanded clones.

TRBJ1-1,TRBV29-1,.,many,TGCAGCGTTGGGGAGGGGCGTCGCACTGAAGCTTTCTTT,CSVGEGRRTEAFF
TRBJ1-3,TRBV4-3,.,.,TGCGCCAGCAGCCAAGACGACTCCGCCAGGGGAAACACCATATATTTT,CASSQDDSARGNTIYF
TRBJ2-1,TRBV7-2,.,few,TGTGCCAGCAGCTTAGCGGTTGAGCAGTTCTTC,CASSLAVEQFF
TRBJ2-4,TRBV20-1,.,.,TGCAGTGCTAGTCAGGGCGGAAACATTCAGTACTTC,CSASQGGNIQYF
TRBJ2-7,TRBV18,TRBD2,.,TGTGCCAGCAGACCGGGGGGGACCTACGAGCAGTACTTC,CASRPGGTYEQYF
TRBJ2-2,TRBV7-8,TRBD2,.,TGTGCCAGCAGCCCGAGGCTAGCGGGGGGGTCGGGCACCGGGGAGCTGTTTTTT,CASSPRLAGGSGTGELFF
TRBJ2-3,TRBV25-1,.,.,TGTGCCAGCGGACGACAGGACACAGATACGCAGTATTTT,CASGRQDTDTQYF
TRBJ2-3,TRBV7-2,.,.,TGTGCCAGCAGCTTGATGTGGGCAGATACGCAGTATTTT,CASSLMWADTQYF
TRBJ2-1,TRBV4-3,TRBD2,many,TGCGCCAGCAGCCAAGGAGATAGCGGGGGCTACAATGAGCAGTTCTTC,CASSQGDSGGYNEQFF
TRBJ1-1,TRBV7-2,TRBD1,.,TGTGCCAGCAGAAAGGGGGCTATGAACACTGAAGCTTTCTTT,CASRKGAMNTEAFF
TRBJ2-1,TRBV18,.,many,TGTGCCAGCTCACCTGTCGGGTACAGCTCCTACAATGAGCAGTTCTTC,CASSPVGYSSYNEQFF
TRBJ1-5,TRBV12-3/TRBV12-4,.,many,TGTGCCAGCAGGAAAGGGGCCAGGGATAGCAATCAGCCCCAGCATTTT,CASRKGARDSNQPQHF
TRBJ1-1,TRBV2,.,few,TGTGCCAGCAGGGAGACAGTGAACACTGAAGCTTTCTTT,CASRETVNTEAFF
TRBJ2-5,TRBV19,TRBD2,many,TGTGCCAGTAGTCCGACTAGCGGGGGGGCTGAGACCCAGTACTTC,CASSPTSGGAETQYF
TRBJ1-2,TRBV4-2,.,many,TGTGCCAGCAGCCAAGATGGGCCCGCCGGGACCGTGAACTATGGCTACACCTTC,CASSQDGPAGTVNYGYTF
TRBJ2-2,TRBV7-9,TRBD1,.,TGTGCCAGCAGCTTCCACGACAGGGGGTCCGGCGGGGAGCTGTTTTTT,CASSFHDRGSGGELFF
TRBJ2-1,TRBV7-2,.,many,TGTGCCAGCAGCTTAGGAGGGGGTGCCTCTTTCAATGAGCAGTTCTTC,CASSLGGGASFNEQFF
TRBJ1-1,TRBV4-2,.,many,TGTGCCAGCAGCCAAGTATTTCAGGGATGGGAAGACTCGGAAGCTTTCTTT,CASSQVFQGWEDSEAFF
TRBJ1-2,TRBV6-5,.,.,TGTGCCAGCAAAAGAGGGAGGAGTAACTATGGCTACACCTTC,CASKRGRSNYGYTF
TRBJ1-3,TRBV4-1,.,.,TGCGCCAGCAGCCAGGTAGCGCACAGCTCTGGAAACACCATATATTTT,CASSQVAHSSGNTIYF
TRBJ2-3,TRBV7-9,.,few,TGTGCCAGCAGCTTAAAACGAGACAACCCAGATACGCAGTATTTT,CASSLKRDNPDTQYF
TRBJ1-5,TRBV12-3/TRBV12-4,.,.,TGTGCCAGCAGTCCATCAAGTCTCAATCAGCCCCAGCATTTT,CASSPSSLNQPQHF
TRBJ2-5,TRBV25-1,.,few,TGTGCCAGCAGCCCGGGACAAAAGTACCAAGAGACCCAGTACTTC,CASSPGQKYQETQYF
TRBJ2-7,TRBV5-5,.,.,TGTGCCAGCAGCTTGGCCGCGGTCCGGGACGGCTCCTACGAGCAGTACTTC,CASSLAAVRDGSYEQYF
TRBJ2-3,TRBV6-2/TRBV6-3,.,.,TGTGCCAGCGGGGGGGCGAACACAGATACGCAGTATTTT,CASGGANTDTQYF
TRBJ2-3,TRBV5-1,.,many,TGCGCCAGCAAGGAGACATCAACCCTCCCAGATACGCAGTATTTT,CASKETSTLPDTQYF
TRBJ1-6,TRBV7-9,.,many,TGTGCCGGGGGCCCGAGTAGCTCCTATAATTCACCCCTCCACTTT,CAGGPSSSYNSPLHF
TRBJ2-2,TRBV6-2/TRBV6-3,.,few,TGTGCCAGCAGTTACTGGGGCGGGGAGCTGTTTTTT,CASSYWGGELFF
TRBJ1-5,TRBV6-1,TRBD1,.,TGTGCCAGTAACGGACAGGGTGAGTTGCCCCAGCATTTT,CASNGQGELPQHF
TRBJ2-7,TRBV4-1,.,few,TGCGCCAGCAGCCAAGACCCCGGGCAGGGTACGTCCTACGAGCAGTACTTC,CASSQDPGQGTSYEQYF
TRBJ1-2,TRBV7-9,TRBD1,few,TGTGCCAGCAGCTTGCAGGGGGCTACTGGCTACACCTTC,CASSLQGATGYTF
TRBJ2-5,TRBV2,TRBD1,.,TGTGCCAGCAGGAAGGACAGGGGCGGAGGAGAGACCCAGTACTTC,CASRKDRGGGETQYF
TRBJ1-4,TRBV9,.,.,TGTGCCAGCAGCGTGAACTTTGCAACTAATGAAAAACTGTTTTTT,CASSVNFATNEKLFF
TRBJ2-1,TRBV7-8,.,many,TGTGCCAGCAGCCGTTGGGATGAGCAGTTCTTC,CASSRWDEQFF
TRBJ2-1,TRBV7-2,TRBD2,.,TGTGCCAGCAGCTCCTCCGGGACTAGCGGGGTCGATGAGCAGTTCTTC,CASSSSGTSGVDEQFF
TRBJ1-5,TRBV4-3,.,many,TGCGCCAGCAGCCAAGATAGACAGAGCAATCAGCCCCAGCATTTT,CASSQDRQSNQPQHF
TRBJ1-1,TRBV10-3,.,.,TGTGCCATCAGCGAGAACGCGGGTAGCACTGAAGCTTTCTTT,CAISENAGSTEAFF
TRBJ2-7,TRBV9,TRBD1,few,TGTGCCAGCAGCGTAGCAATGACAGGGGGCATGTACGAGCAGTACTTC,CASSVAMTGGMYEQYF
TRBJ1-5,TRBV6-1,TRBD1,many,TGTGCCAGCAGCGTCACAGGGGGGGTGCGTCAGCCCCAGCATTTT,CASSVTGGVRQPQHF
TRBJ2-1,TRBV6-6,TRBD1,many,TGTGCCAGCGGGGACAGGACCTACAATGAGCAGTTCTTC,CASGDRTYNEQFF
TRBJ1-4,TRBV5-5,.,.,TGTGCCAGCAGCTTTCCCGCCGGGGAGATCCTTAATGAAAAACTGTTTTTT,CASSFPAGEILNEKLFF
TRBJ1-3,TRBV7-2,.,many,TGTGCCAGCAGCTTGTCAGGGATCTACTCTGGAAACACCATATATTTT,CASSLSGIYSGNTIYF
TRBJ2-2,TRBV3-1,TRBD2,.,TGTGCCAGCAGCCAAGAGCCCTCCCTGGGACTAGCGGGGTTTCCGAACACCGGGGAGCTGTCTTTT,CASSQEPSLGLAGFPNTGELSF
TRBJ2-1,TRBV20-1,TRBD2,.,TGCAGTGCTAATGGCGGGGGGGCCAATGAGCAGTTCTTC,CSANGGGANEQFF
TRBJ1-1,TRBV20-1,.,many,TGCAGTGCGAGAGTACCGGGTCTCACTGAAGCTTTCTTT,CSARVPGLTEAFF
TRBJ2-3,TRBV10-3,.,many,TGTGCCATCAGTGAGACAGGGCAAGGTGGCACAGATACGCAGTATTTT,CAISETGQGGTDTQYF
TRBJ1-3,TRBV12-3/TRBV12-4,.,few,TGTGCCAGCAGTTCAGGCGACGGCAGGAGGGGAAACACCATATATTTT,CASSSGDGRRGNTIYF
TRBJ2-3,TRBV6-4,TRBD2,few,TGTGCCAGCAGTGACGCTAGCGGGGCAAGCACAGATACGCAGTATTTT,CASSDASGASTDTQYF
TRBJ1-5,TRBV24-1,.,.,TGTGCCACCAGTGATCCCACCTTCAATCAGCCCCAGCATTTT,CATSDPTFNQPQHF
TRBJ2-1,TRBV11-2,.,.,TGTGCCAGCAGCTTAGGAATTGCAGGAACCCCGTTCTTC,CASSLGIAGTPFF
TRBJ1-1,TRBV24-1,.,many,TGTGCCACCAGTGATCCCAGGGACGGCACTGAAGCTTTCTTT,CATSDPRDGTEAFF
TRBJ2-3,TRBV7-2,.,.,TGTGCCAGCAGCCGACGACAGGTTCTAGGTGATACGCAGTATTTT,CASSRRQVLGDTQYF
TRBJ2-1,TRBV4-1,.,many,TGCGCCAGCAGCCAAGGGGGTTTCGGGGCCTCGGGGAATGAGCAGTTCTTC,CASSQGGFGASGNEQFF
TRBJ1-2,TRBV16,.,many,TGTGCCAGCAGCCAATATGCTTCTGGGGGCTACACCTTC,CASSQYASGGYTF
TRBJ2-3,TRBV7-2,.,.,TGTGCCAGCAGCCCAATAACTAGTTCAGATACGCAGTATTTT,CASSPITSSDTQYF
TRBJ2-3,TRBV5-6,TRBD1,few,TGTGCCAGCAGCGTCGGGACAGCGGCTGTCACAGATACGCAGTATTTT,CASSVGTAAVTDTQYF
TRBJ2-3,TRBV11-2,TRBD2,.,TGTGCCAGCAGCTTTGCACCGGGACTAGCGACCGGCACAGATACGCAGTATTTT,CASSFAPGLATGTDTQYF
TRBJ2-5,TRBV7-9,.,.,TGTGCCAGCGGCGCAAGGTCCCAAGAGACCCAGTACTTC,CASGARSQETQYF
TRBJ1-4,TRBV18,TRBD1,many,TGTGCCAGCTCACCACTGGGACAGAATAATGAAAAACTGTTTTTT,CASSPLGQNNEKLFF
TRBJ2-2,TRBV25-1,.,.,TGTGCCAGCGAGGGACATAACACCGGGGAGCTGTTTTTT,CASEGHNTGELFF